This T cell receptor (beta chain) was captured by sequencing in a study of T cell repertoires in cytomegalovirus infection. As for the study in general: Matching HLA type, along with CMV infection, was indicated by public TCR beta signatures. General study points: Public TCR beta family frequency separated CMV-and-HLA carriers, including in an independent cohort.

A single record per CDR3 protein comes from TCRdb applying MiXCR to the reads. The profile shows roughly 600,000 distinct CDR3 sequences, roughly a quarter of them singletons. Germline values: CDR1 SEHNR, CDR2 FQNEAQ (reference sequence). V trimming: 4 bases; J trimming: 1 base; junction bases outside the gene matches: 2. This CDR3 contains 15 residues. This clonotype was observed many times. Its antigen is as yet unknown. The source material was CD8+ T cells from PBMCs. The sequence was collected from a human donor in good health (CMV status not recorded). Some clones in this sample may be carry-over from other donors' samples. The V and J genes are TRBV7-9 and TRBJ2-1; 9 bases are shared with TRBD1. The CDR3 is CASSSGTGSYNEQFF. The CDR3 nucleotides are TGTGCCAGCAGCTCCGGGACAGGGTCCTACAATGAGCAGTTCTTC.